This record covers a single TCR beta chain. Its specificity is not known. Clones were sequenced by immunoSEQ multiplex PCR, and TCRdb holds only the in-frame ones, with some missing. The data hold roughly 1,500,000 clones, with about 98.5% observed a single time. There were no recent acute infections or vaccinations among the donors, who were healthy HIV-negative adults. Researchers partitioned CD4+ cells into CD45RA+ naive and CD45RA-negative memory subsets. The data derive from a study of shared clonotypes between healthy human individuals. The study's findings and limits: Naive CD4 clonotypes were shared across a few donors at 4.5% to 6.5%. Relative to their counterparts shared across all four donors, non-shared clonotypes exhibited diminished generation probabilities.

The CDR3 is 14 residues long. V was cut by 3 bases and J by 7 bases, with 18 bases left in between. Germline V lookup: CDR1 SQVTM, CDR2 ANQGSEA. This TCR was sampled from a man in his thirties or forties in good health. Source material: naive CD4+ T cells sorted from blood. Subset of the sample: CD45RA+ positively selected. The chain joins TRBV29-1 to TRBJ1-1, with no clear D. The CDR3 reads CSVETLALTVEAFF. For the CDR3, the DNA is TGCAGCGTTGAGACGCTGGCCCTCACCGTTGAAGCTTTCTTT. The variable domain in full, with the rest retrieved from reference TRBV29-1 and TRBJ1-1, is SAVISQKPSRDICQRGTSLTIQCQVDSQVTMMFWYRQQPGQSLTLIATANQGSEATYESGFVIDKFPISRPNLTFSTLTVSNMSPEDSSIYLCSVETLALTVEAFFGQGTRLTVV.